The 16 T cell receptor beta chains listed next were all sequenced from one sample in a study of shared clonotypes between healthy human individuals. Clones were read by immunoSEQ multiplex PCR, and TCRdb kept only the in-frame ones, dropping some. The data contain some 2,500,000 clones, 80% to 95% of them singletons. The sample taken for sequencing was naive CD4+ T cells from PBMCs. Subset described: CD45RA+ positively selected. These receptors all stem from a man aged 18 to 30 in good health. Some clones in this sample may be carry-over from other donors' samples.

The rearrangement joins TRBV7-2 to TRBJ2-3; D remains unclear. V was clipped by 5 bases and J by 0 bases, with 15 bases between them. The CDR3 extends over 16 amino acids. CDR1 is SGHTA, CDR2 FQGNSA, per germline. The CDR3 nucleotides read TGTGCCAGCAGCGAATGGACGCGACGTAGCACAGATACGCAGTATTTT. Amino acids: CASSEWTRRSTDTQYF. The full variable domain, its missing parts supplied by reference TRBV7-2 and TRBJ2-3, is GAGVSQSPSNKVTEKGKDVELRCDPISGHTALYWYRQSLGQGLEFLIYFQGNSAPDKSGLPSDRFSAERTGGSVSTLTIQRTQQEDSAVYLCASSEWTRRSTDTQYFGPGTRLTVL.

This sequence joins TRBV12-5 and TRBJ1-2; perhaps TRBD1 as D (5 bases). The germline gives CDR1 LGHNT, CDR2 FRNRAP. The CDR3 loop spans 15 amino acids. The V end lost 0 bases, the J end lost 5 bases, and 13 bases lay between the germline ends. Here the CDR3 DNA reads TGTGCTAGTGGTTTGGTAGAGGGGATTAGTTATGGCTACACCTTC. It is translated as CASGLVEGISYGYTF.

Concerning this clone: Other nucleotide sequences from this sample produce the same CDR3. This chain links TRBV7-2 with TRBJ2-7, with TRBD1 as a possible D gene (6 bases). Trimming left V 2 bases short and J 3 bases short, with 8 bases between. CDR1 and CDR2 from the germline V gene are SGHTA and FQGNSA. This CDR3 spans 13 amino acids. DNA for the CDR3: TGTGCCAGCAGCTTACGGACAGACTACGAGCAGTACTTC. As protein: CASSLRTDYEQYF.

V and J are TRBV6-5 and TRBJ1-2; D possibly corresponds to TRBD1 (6 bases). V was shortened by 6 bases and J by 4 bases, with 18 bases between the two germline ends. Germline V gene lookup returns CDR1 MNHEY and CDR2 SVGAGI. The CDR3 contains 15 residues. CDR3 coding DNA: TGTGCCAGCAGCCAACCGGGACATATCCCCTATGGCTACACCTTC. Amino acids: CASSQPGHIPYGYTF.

This rearrangement joins TRBV6-5 to TRBJ1-2; D ambiguous. V was trimmed by 4 bases and J by 7 bases, leaving 13 bases between them. The CDR3 has 13 amino acids. In germline, CDR1 is MNHEY, CDR2 SVGAGI. This CDR3 reads CASSSSRAFGYTF. CDR3 in DNA: TGTGCCAGCAGTTCCTCAAGGGCGTTTGGCTACACCTTC.

The V call is TRBV9, the J call TRBJ2-5; 8 bases map to TRBD2. V shed 4 bases and J 2 bases; nucleotides not matched to a gene: 10. Germline-derived CDR1 and CDR2 are SGDLS and YYNGEE. The CDR3 has 16 residues. CDR3 amino acids: CASSPPRGGPQETQYF. As DNA, the CDR3 is TGTGCCAGCAGCCCCCCACGGGGGGGCCCACAAGAGACCCAGTACTTC.

The rearrangement joins TRBV18 to TRBJ2-1; TRBD2 aligns across 8 bases. This CDR3 is built from 15 residues. Germline V gene lookup returns CDR1 KGHSH and CDR2 LQKENI. The V and J ends lost 2 bases and 5 bases, in that order; junction bases with no gene match: 5. The CDR3 DNA is TGTGCCAGCTCACCAAGTAGCGGGGCCAACAATGAGCAGTTCTTC. Protein sequence: CASSPSSGANNEQFF.

V usage is TRBV21-1 and J usage is TRBJ2-6; the DNA was not compared with TRBD1, the D call given in the table. TRBV21-1 is a recognized pseudogene. The CDR3 covers 18 residues. CDR3 loop: CASTISGQGGSGANVLTF. The CDR3 DNA reads as TGTGCCAGCACCATATCGGGACAGGGAGGGTCTGGGGCCAACGTCCTGACTTTC.

V usage is TRBV19 and J usage is TRBJ1-1; D is undetermined. Germline CDR1 reads LNHDA; CDR2 reads SQIVND (reference sequence). The CDR3 has 13 amino acids. Deletions cut 2 bases from V and 4 bases from J, with 8 bases between. The CDR3, as DNA: TGTGCCAGTAGTATAATAGGAAGCACTGAAGCTTTCTTT. Translation: CASSIIGSTEAFF.

The chain carries TRBV5-1 and TRBJ2-5; D is ambiguous. Trimming removed 0 bases from V and 2 bases from J, with 8 bases in between. The V gene's germline CDR1 is SGHRS and CDR2 YFSETQ. CDR3 size: 14 residues. The CDR3 spells CASSLAQFQETQYF. The CDR3 DNA reads TGCGCCAGCAGCTTGGCCCAGTTTCAAGAGACCCAGTACTTC.

The V gene is TRBV5-1, the J gene TRBJ2-5; 9 nucleotides line up with TRBD2. The DNA end favors TRBJ2-7, so the J call may be wrong. The germline CDR1 and CDR2 sequences are SGHRS and YFSETQ. CDR3 size: 15 residues. CDR3 loop: CASSLGLADDYEQYF. In DNA, the CDR3 is TGCGCCAGCAGCTTGGGACTAGCGGATGACTACGAGCAGTACTTC.

The genes are TRBV7-3 and TRBJ2-7, with TRBD1 identical over 11 bases. J gave up 6 bases and V 4 bases, and 2 bases lay outside the gene matches. Germline CDR1 reads SGHTA; CDR2 reads FQGTGA. This CDR3 has 13 amino acids. The CDR3 loop reads CASSSDRGREQYF. The CDR3, as DNA: TGTGCCAGCAGCTCGGACAGGGGGCGCGAGCAGTACTTC. Looking up the rest from reference TRBV7-3 and TRBJ2-7 gives the full variable domain: GAGVSQTPSNKVTEKGKYVELRCDPISGHTALYWYRQSLGQGPEFLIYFQGTGAADDSGLPNDRFFAVRPEGSVSTLKIQRTERGDSAVYLCASSSDRGREQYFGPGTRLTVT.

This chain links TRBV11-2 with TRBJ1-1; D is unresolved. The V and J ends lost 1 base and 0 bases respectively, with 6 bases between them. CDR1 SGHAT and CDR2 FQNNGV come from the germline V gene. This CDR3 has 14 residues. CDR3 nucleotide sequence: TGTGCCAGCAGCTTAGCCAGAATGAACACTGAAGCTTTCTTT. This translates into CASSLARMNTEAFF.

The V call is TRBV2, the J call TRBJ1-5; 7 nucleotides align to TRBD1. V lost 4 bases and J lost 5; bases outside the gene matches: 5. From germline, CDR1 is SNHLY and CDR2 FYNNEI. The CDR3 is 14 residues long. The CDR3 sequence: CASSGVGQYQPQHF. CDR3 nucleotide sequence: TGTGCCAGCAGTGGGGTGGGACAGTATCAGCCCCAGCATTTT. The variable domain in full, with the rest retrieved from reference TRBV2 and TRBJ1-5, is EPEVTQTPSHQVTQMGQEVILRCVPISNHLYFYWYRQILGQKVEFLVSFYNNEISEKSEIFDDQFSVERPDGSNFTLKIRSTKLEDSAMYFCASSGVGQYQPQHFGDGTRLSIL.

This clone was seen a handful of times. The sample contains more than one DNA sequence encoding this CDR3. This chain joins TRBV11-2 and TRBJ1-5; D call uncertain. The CDR3 runs to 12 residues. V was pared by 1 base and J by 6 bases, with 4 bases between. Germline CDR1 reads SGHAT; CDR2 reads FQNNGV. The CDR3 DNA reads as TGTGCCAGCAGCTTAGTCGGTCAGCCCCAGCATTTT. Protein sequence: CASSLVGQPQHF.

The genes are TRBV5-1 and TRBJ2-2; no firm D call. The CDR3 covers 14 residues. The ends were cut back, 2 bases at V and 7 bases at J, with 12 bases in the middle. Germline V lookup: CDR1 SGHRS, CDR2 YFSETQ. As DNA, the CDR3 is TGCGCCAGCAGCTTTCCTGGGGTAAACGGGGAGCTGTTTTTT. This translates into CASSFPGVNGELFF. Full variable domain (missing parts from reference TRBV5-1 and TRBJ2-2): KAGVTQTPRYLIKTRGQQVTLSCSPISGHRSVSWYQQTPGQGLQFLFEYFSETQRNKGNFPGRFSGRQFSNSRSEMNVSTLELGDSALYLCASSFPGVNGELFFGEGSRLTVL.